These 29 T cell receptor beta chains were all obtained from the same sample, sequenced in a study of T cell responses to AZD1222 COVID-19 vaccine. Profiled with immunoSEQ multiplex PCR; TCRdb holds only in-frame clones, not every one. The table lists some 120,000 clones, roughly nine tenths of them singletons, with 4.2% in the top ten. The input for sequencing was peripheral blood, taken on day 0 of AZD1222 vaccination. All receptors derive from an adult in good health.

This chain uses TRBV5-6 with TRBJ1-4; D gene ambiguous. This CDR3 region has 14 residues. V lost 2 bases, J lost 3 bases, and 8 bases lay in between. Germline CDR1 SGHDT, CDR2 YYEEEE. The CDR3, as DNA: TGTGCCAGCAGCTTAGAAAGGTCTAATGAAAAACTGTTTTTT. This encodes CASSLERSNEKLFF.

This chain connects TRBV12-3 or TRBV12-4 to TRBJ1-5, with D possibly matching TRBD1 (5 bases). This CDR3 comprises 13 residues. Trimming left V 7 bases short and J 6 bases short, with 13 bases between. The CDR3 spells CASTLGGGQPQHF. The CDR3 DNA follows: TGTGCCAGCACGCTGGGGGGTGGTCAGCCCCAGCATTTT.

DNA of the CDR3: TGTGCCAGCAGCTTAGGATTCAGCGGGGTAGCGCAGTTCTTC. Its translation: CASSLGFSGVAQFF. This chain links TRBV7-2 with TRBJ2-1; 7 nucleotides agree with TRBD2. With 1 base clipped from V and 12 bases from J, the junction kept 9 bases outside the gene matches. CDR1 and CDR2 from the germline V gene are SGHTA and FQGNSA. The CDR3 has 14 amino acids.

V is TRBV28 and J is TRBJ1-2, with a tentative D call TRBD1 (5 bases). Germline CDR1 is MDHEN and CDR2 is SYDVKM. The length of the CDR3 is 13 residues. V was pared by 8 bases and J by 2 bases, with 12 bases between. The CDR3, as DNA: TGTGCCAGCGTGTTCGACAGAAACTATGGCTACACCTTC. Its translation: CASVFDRNYGYTF.

The rearrangement joins TRBV2 to TRBJ2-1, with 10 bases matching TRBD1. The CDR3 is made up of 14 amino acids. CDR1 is SNHLY and CDR2 is FYNNEI in the germline V gene. V was pared by 7 bases and J by 8 bases, with 8 bases of the junction left unmatched. The CDR3 region is CASTGGQGSYEQFF. Written as DNA, the CDR3 is TGTGCCAGCACCGGGGGACAGGGGAGCTATGAGCAGTTCTTC.

In DNA form, the CDR3 reads TGCGCCAGCAGGTCTCAGGTCTGGATGAGCGTGGGAGAGGGACAGGGTGGTTCACCCCTCCACTTT. This translates into CASRSQVWMSVGEGQGGSPLHF. The chain carries TRBV5-1 and TRBJ1-6, with TRBD1 matching over 9 bases. Germline CDR1 is SGHRS and CDR2 is YFSETQ. After removal of 5 bases from V and 9 bases from J, the junction contained 30 bases not matched to a gene. The CDR3 extends over 22 amino acids.

The chain is built from TRBV19 and TRBJ1-3; tentatively, D is TRBD1 (5 bases). This CDR3 has 15 amino acids. V lost 7 bases, J lost 4 bases, and 17 bases lay in between. Per germline, CDR1 LNHDA and CDR2 SQIVND (reference sequence). The CDR3 here is CASTDGGTSGNTIYF. CDR3 DNA: TGTGCCAGTACCGATGGGGGGACGTCCGGAAACACCATATATTTT.

This chain connects TRBV5-5 to TRBJ1-1; D unresolved. CDR1 is SGHKS, CDR2 YYEKEE, per germline (reference sequence). The V gene lost 0 bases and the J gene lost 7 bases, with 13 bases spanning the gap. CDR3 length equals 14 residues. CDR3 protein: CASSLEGGGLEAFF. Written as DNA, the CDR3 is TGTGCCAGCAGCTTGGAAGGCGGCGGCCTTGAAGCTTTCTTT.

V and J are TRBV28 and TRBJ2-7; D might be TRBD2 (6 bases). Germline V gene lookup returns CDR1 MDHEN and CDR2 SYDVKM. The ends were cut back, 7 bases at V and 6 bases at J, with 22 bases in the middle. The CDR3 spans 15 residues. CDR3 in DNA: TGTGCCAGCAAGGGGCTAGAAGCGGCCGGGGGCGAGCAGTACTTC. Residues: CASKGLEAAGGEQYF.

The rearrangement joins TRBV5-4 to TRBJ2-5; D is unresolved. Germline loops: CDR1 SGHNT, CDR2 YYREEE (reference sequence). Trimming shortened V by 0 bases and J by 2 bases, and 11 bases separated the two germline ends. This CDR3 spans 15 amino acids. CDR3 in DNA: TGTGCCAGCAGCTTGGCCAGTGGGCGGCAAGAGACCCAGTACTTC. Its protein product is CASSLASGRQETQYF.

About this clone itself: An end of the junction does not agree with germline; a read error may underlie this. This sequence joins TRBV28 and TRBJ1-1; D unclear. Germline values: CDR1 MDHEN, CDR2 SYDVKM. The CDR3 has 13 residues. The CDR3 protein is CAGRTDPNTEAFF. CDR3 DNA sequence: TGTGCCGGCAGGACGGATCCGAACACTGAAGCTTTCTTT.

The J gene is TRBJ2-2, the V gene TRBV3-1 (or the pseudogene TRBV3-2), with 8 bases matching TRBD2. The length of the CDR3 is 14 residues. The germline gives CDR1 LGHDT, CDR2 YNNKEL (reference sequence). Trimming took 1 base from V and 5 from J; bases not matched to a gene: 0. CDR3 amino acids: CASSQAGGTGELFF. CDR3 nucleotides: TGTGCCAGCAGCCAAGCGGGAGGGACCGGGGAGCTGTTTTTT.

This clone was recorded only once. The gene calls are TRBV18 and TRBJ2-7, with 7 bases identical to TRBD2. Trimming took 3 bases from V and 3 from J; bases not matched to a gene: 8. From germline, CDR1 is KGHSH and CDR2 LQKENI. This CDR3 contains 15 residues. The CDR3 is CASSPTAGNYYEQYF. The CDR3 bases are TGTGCCAGCTCACCTACAGCGGGAAATTACTACGAGCAGTACTTC.

The chain employs TRBV3-1 (or the pseudogene TRBV3-2) and TRBJ1-4; D ambiguous. V dropped 1 base and J dropped 8 bases, with 14 bases sitting between them. CDR3 length equals 15 residues. Germline V gene data show CDR1 as LGHDT and CDR2 as YNNKEL (reference sequence). This CDR3 is CASSQVNSPSEKLFF. CDR3 nucleotide sequence: TGTGCCAGCAGCCAAGTCAATTCCCCCTCGGAAAAACTGTTTTTT.

The V gene is TRBV28, the J gene TRBJ1-5; possibly TRBD1 for D (6 bases). Trimming removed 3 bases at V and 5 bases at J, with 14 bases between. The length of the CDR3 is 15 residues. Germline V gene lookup returns CDR1 MDHEN and CDR2 SYDVKM. The CDR3 nucleotides read TGTGCCAGCAGTTTGGGCCAGGGGATGTATCAGCCCCAGCATTTT. The encoded protein is CASSLGQGMYQPQHF. Variable domain in full (rest from reference TRBV28 and TRBJ1-5): DVKVTQSSRYLVKRTGEKVFLECVQDMDHENMFWYRQDPGLGLRLIYFSYDVKMKEKGDIPEGYSVSREKKERFSLILESASTNQTSMYLCASSLGQGMYQPQHFGDGTRLSIL.

The genes are TRBV7-9 and TRBJ2-5; D gene unclear. This CDR3 is 14 amino acids long. V lost 4 bases and J 5 bases, leaving 14 bases between the germline ends. Germline V gene sequence: CDR1 SEHNR, CDR2 FQNEAQ (reference sequence). CDR3 amino acids: CASSSRSTAETQYF. CDR3 in DNA: TGTGCCAGCAGCTCAAGGTCGACCGCGGAGACCCAGTACTTC.

J is TRBJ2-7 and V is TRBV12-3 or TRBV12-4; no clear D gene. The CDR3 runs to 13 residues. The ends were cut back, 4 bases at V and 4 bases at J, with 11 bases in the middle. The CDR3 coding sequence is TGTGCCAGCAGTTCTACAGCGAGGTACGAGCAGTACTTC. Translated, it gives CASSSTARYEQYF.

This sequence joins TRBV19 and TRBJ2-3; the match to TRBD2 covers 11 bases. Per the germline V gene, CDR1 is LNHDA and CDR2 is SQIVND (reference sequence). The ends lost 5 bases at V and 8 bases at J; junction bases unmatched: 9. The CDR3 extends over 15 amino acids. CDR3 in DNA: TGTGCCAGTAGTGACCTCGGGACTAGCGGCGGTACGCAGTATTTT. Translated: CASSDLGTSGGTQYF.

This sequence joins TRBV18 and TRBJ2-5; D not certain. Germline V gene lookup returns CDR1 KGHSH and CDR2 LQKENI. Between the trimmed V and J ends, which lost 3 bases and 5 bases, there was a span of 16 bases. The CDR3 has 15 residues. DNA for the CDR3: TGTGCCAGCTCACCCCCTTTCGAGCGTGGGGAGACCCAGTACTTC. Residues: CASSPPFERGETQYF.

The chain recombines TRBV5-4 with TRBJ2-5; D perhaps matches TRBD1 (6 bases). CDR1 and CDR2 (germline): SGHNT, YYREEE (reference sequence). V was trimmed by 4 bases and J by 3 bases, leaving 10 bases between them. The CDR3 consists of 13 residues. CDR3: CASSLPGEETQYF. DNA of the CDR3: TGTGCCAGCAGCCTGCCAGGGGAAGAGACCCAGTACTTC.

V is TRBV19 and J is TRBJ1-1; 10 nucleotides agree with TRBD1. Germline values: CDR1 LNHDA, CDR2 SQIVND (reference sequence). This CDR3 spans 15 amino acids. J gave up 3 bases and V 6 bases, and 7 bases lay outside the gene matches. The CDR3 sequence is CASRRQGATYTEAFF. As DNA, the CDR3 is TGTGCCAGTAGGCGACAGGGGGCGACGTACACTGAAGCTTTCTTT.

This chain connects TRBV29-1 to TRBJ2-6; 9 bases line up with TRBD1. V was pared by 3 bases and J by 0 bases, with 9 bases of the junction left unmatched. The CDR3 totals 18 residues. CDR1 SQVTM and CDR2 ANQGSEA come from the germline V gene. The CDR3 spells CSVEDRGASSSGANVLTF. The DNA for the CDR3 is TGCAGCGTTGAGGACAGGGGCGCCTCCAGCTCTGGGGCCAACGTCCTGACTTTC.

V and J are TRBV15 and TRBJ2-6, with D uncertain. Germline CDR1 LNHNV, CDR2 YYDKDF (reference sequence). V lost 6 bases and J 1 base, leaving 7 bases between the germline ends. The CDR3 totals 14 residues. The CDR3 protein is CATRKDSGANVLTF. CDR3 sequence (DNA): TGTGCCACCAGAAAGGATTCTGGGGCCAACGTCCTGACTTTC.

The chain is built from TRBV7-9 and TRBJ1-3, with D uncertain. CDR3 length: 15 amino acids. Trimming shortened V by 6 bases and J by 1 base, and 13 bases separated the two germline ends. CDR1 SEHNR and CDR2 FQNEAQ come from the germline V gene (reference sequence). The CDR3 protein is CASSRDWISGNTIYF. In DNA, the CDR3 is TGTGCCAGCAGTCGAGATTGGATTTCTGGAAACACCATATATTTT.

The chain employs TRBV7-3 and TRBJ2-3; 9 positions agree with TRBD2. The J segment lost 2 bases and the V segment lost 7 bases, leaving 7 bases of the junction unmatched. CDR1 and CDR2 from the germline V gene are SGHTA and FQGTGA. This CDR3 spans 15 amino acids. The CDR3 DNA reads as TGTGCCAGCAAGGAAGCGGGGGGAAACACAGATACGCAGTATTTT. Translation: CASKEAGGNTDTQYF.

The chain combines TRBV3-1 (or the pseudogene TRBV3-2) with TRBJ2-1, with TRBD1 as a possible D gene (5 bases). Per the germline V gene, CDR1 is LGHDT and CDR2 is YNNKEL (reference sequence). The CDR3 is made up of 14 amino acids. V was clipped by 0 bases and J by 9 bases, with 12 bases between them. The DNA of the CDR3 is TGTGCCAGCAGCCAAGATAGCAGGGCCGCTGAGCAGTTCTTC. Translated, it gives CASSQDSRAAEQFF.

This clone has a handful of counts. J is TRBJ2-1 and V is TRBV14; TRBD1 aligns across 7 bases. The CDR3 runs 13 residues. Germline-derived CDR1 and CDR2 are SGHDN and FVKESK. Unmatched junction bases numbered 1, after V lost 4 bases and J lost 4 bases. The CDR3 protein is CASSRTGYNEQFF. CDR3 in DNA: TGTGCCAGCAGCCGGACAGGATACAATGAGCAGTTCTTC.

The chain is built from TRBV9 and TRBJ1-1, with a weak D call TRBD1 (5 bases). The CDR3 loop spans 15 amino acids. The germline CDR1 and CDR2 sequences are SGDLS and YYNGEE. V was trimmed by 5 bases and J by 1 base, leaving 15 bases between them. This CDR3 is CASRQSSGRNTEAFF. CDR3 DNA sequence: TGTGCCAGCAGACAAAGTTCGGGGCGGAACACTGAAGCTTTCTTT. Drawing the rest from reference TRBV9 and TRBJ1-1, the complete variable domain is DSGVTQTPKHLITATGQRVTLRCSPRSGDLSVYWYQQSLDQGLQFLIQYYNGEERAKGNILERFSAQQFPDLHSELNLSSLELGDSALYFCASRQSSGRNTEAFFGQGTRLTVV.

J is TRBJ1-6 and V is TRBV6-5; D not certain. This CDR3 contains 14 residues. Germline CDR1 and CDR2: MNHEY and SVGAGI. Trimming took off 0 bases at V and 6 bases at J, with 6 bases between the two ends. The CDR3 nucleotides read TGTGCCAGCAGTTACTCGCCAGTTAATTCACCCCTCCACTTT. It codes for CASSYSPVNSPLHF.